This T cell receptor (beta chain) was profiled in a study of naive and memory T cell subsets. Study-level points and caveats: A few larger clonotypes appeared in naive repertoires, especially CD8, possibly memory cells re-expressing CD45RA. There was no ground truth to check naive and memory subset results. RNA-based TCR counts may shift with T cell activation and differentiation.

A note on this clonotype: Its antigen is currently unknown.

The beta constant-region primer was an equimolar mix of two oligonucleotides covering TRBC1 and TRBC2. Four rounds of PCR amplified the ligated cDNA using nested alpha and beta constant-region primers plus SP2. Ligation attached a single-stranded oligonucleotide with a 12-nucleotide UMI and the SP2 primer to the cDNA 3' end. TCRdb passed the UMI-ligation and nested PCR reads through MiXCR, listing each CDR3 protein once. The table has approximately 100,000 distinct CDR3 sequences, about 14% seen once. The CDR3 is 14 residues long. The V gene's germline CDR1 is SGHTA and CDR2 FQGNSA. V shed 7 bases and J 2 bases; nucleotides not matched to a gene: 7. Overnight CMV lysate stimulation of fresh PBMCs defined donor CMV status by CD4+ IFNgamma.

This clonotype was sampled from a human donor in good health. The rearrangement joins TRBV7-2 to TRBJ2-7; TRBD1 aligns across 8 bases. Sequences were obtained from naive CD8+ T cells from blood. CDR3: CASKRTGPTYEQYF. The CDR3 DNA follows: TGTGCCAGCAAGAGGACAGGGCCCACCTACGAGCAGTACTTC. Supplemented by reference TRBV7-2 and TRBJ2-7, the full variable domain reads GAGVSQSPSNKVTEKGKDVELRCDPISGHTALYWYRQSLGQGLEFLIYFQGNSAPDKSGLPSDRFSAERTGGSVSTLTIQRTQQEDSAVYLCASKRTGPTYEQYFGPGTRLTVT.